Shown below are 16 T cell receptor beta chains from a single sample sequenced in a study of monozygotic twins with inflammatory bowel disease (dated by TCRdb to the late 2010s). Libraries were prepared through 5' RACE. Sequencing instrument: Illumina HiSeq 2500. TCRdb reprocessed the reads and assigns one entry to each CDR3 protein sequence, leaving out DNA. The table for this sample shows about 160,000 distinct CDR3 sequences. The ten most abundant clones make up around 2.4% of the sample. Sequenced: blood. The receptors derive from a human donor with ulcerative colitis or Crohn's disease, or a healthy co-twin of an affected twin (not recorded which).

V usage is TRBV12-3 or TRBV12-4 and J usage is TRBJ1-5; TCRdb's D call, TRBD1, is unchecked because there is no DNA. This CDR3 comprises 14 residues. The CDR3 loop is CASSSDRAYQPQHF.

The chain recombines TRBV6-1 with TRBJ2-2; TCRdb names TRBD1, which stays unverified in the absence of DNA. Germline V lookup: CDR1 MNHNS, CDR2 SASEGT. The CDR3 totals 14 residues. Here the CDR3 reads CANSDRVNTGELFF.

The chain employs TRBV5-1 and TRBJ2-7; lacking DNA, the TRBD1 call made by TCRdb goes unchecked. CDR1 is SGHRS and CDR2 is YFSETQ in the germline V gene. This CDR3 region has 15 residues. The CDR3 loop is CASSDPGTGAYEQYF. The entire variable domain, with the rest obtained from reference TRBV5-1 and TRBJ2-7, is as follows: KAGVTQTPRYLIKTRGQQVTLSCSPISGHRSVSWYQQTPGQGLQFLFEYFSETQRNKGNFPGRFSGRQFSNSRSEMNVSTLELGDSALYLCASSDPGTGAYEQYFGPGTRLTVT.

The chain links TRBV5-1 to TRBJ1-2; the TCRdb D gene call, TRBD1, has no DNA to confirm it. The CDR3 consists of 14 residues. Germline V gene lookup returns CDR1 SGHRS and CDR2 YFSETQ. This chain's CDR3 is CASSSRTGEHGYTF.

The chain is built from TRBV5-1 and TRBJ1-1; there is no DNA to check the TCRdb D call of TRBD1. CDR3 length: 13 amino acids. Germline lookup yields CDR1 SGHRS and CDR2 YFSETQ. CDR3 sequence reads: CASSLGGGDEAFF.

The genes are TRBV7-9 and TRBJ2-7. Germline V CDR1 and CDR2: SEHNR, FQNEAQ (reference sequence). The CDR3 runs to 12 residues. CDR3 sequence reads: CASSGRSYEQYF. Looking up the rest from reference TRBV7-9 and TRBJ2-7 gives the full variable domain: DTGVSQNPRHKITKRGQNVTFRCDPISEHNRLYWYRQTLGQGPEFLTYFQNEAQLEKSRLLSDRFSAERPKGSFSTLEIQRTEQGDSAMYLCASSGRSYEQYFGPGTRLTVT.

The CDR3 protein is CASSLWGSSGGAYNEQFF. This rearrangement joins TRBV28 to TRBJ2-1; TCRdb outputs TRBD2, but without DNA this stays unchecked. There are 18 residues in the CDR3. From germline, CDR1 is MDHEN and CDR2 SYDVKM.

The chain employs TRBV11-2 and TRBJ2-7. Germline-derived CDR1 and CDR2 are SGHAT and FQNNGV. CDR3 length: 14 amino acids. The CDR3 is CTSSSRNPTYEQYF.

The chain has TRBV11-2 and TRBJ2-1. This CDR3 is built from 16 residues. Germline CDR1 reads SGHAT; CDR2 reads FQNNGV. Here the CDR3 reads CASSLGVISSYNEQFF.

The chain links TRBV5-1 to TRBJ2-1; absent DNA, TCRdb's TRBD1 call cannot be checked. The CDR3 extends over 12 amino acids. The V gene's germline CDR1 is SGHRS and CDR2 YFSETQ. The CDR3 here is CASSLAGGEQFF.

V gene TRBV5-1 combines with J gene TRBJ2-2; the TCRdb call, TRBD1, lacks DNA for checking. Germline CDR1 reads SGHRS; CDR2 reads YFSETQ. The CDR3 contains 15 residues. This CDR3 reads CASSLLGTRTGELFF.

This chain joins TRBV7-2 and TRBJ2-5; TCRdb's assignment of TRBD1 cannot be checked, as there is no DNA. The CDR3 is 14 amino acids. In germline, CDR1 is SGHTA, CDR2 FQGNSA. CDR3 loop: CVSSYQGGTETQYF.

V is TRBV5-1 and J is TRBJ2-3. From germline, CDR1 is SGHRS and CDR2 YFSETQ. The CDR3 contains 14 residues. The CDR3 spells CATKDSASTDTQYF.

The chain links TRBV18 to TRBJ1-5; TCRdb calls TRBD1, which cannot be checked without DNA. There are 13 residues in the CDR3. Germline CDR1 and CDR2: KGHSH and LQKENI. The CDR3 region is CASSPLQGQPQHF. Full variable domain (rest looked up from reference TRBV18 and TRBJ1-5): NAGVMQNPRHLVRRRGQEARLRCSPMKGHSHVYWYRQLPEEGLKFMVYLQKENIIDESGMPKERFSAEFPKEGPSILRIQQVVRGDSAAYFCASSPLQGQPQHFGDGTRLSIL.

The gene calls are TRBV20-1 and TRBJ1-5; the TRBD1 assignment by TCRdb is unverifiable without DNA. Germline V gene lookup returns CDR1 DFQATT and CDR2 SNEGSKA (reference sequence). CDR3 size: 16 residues. This CDR3 is CSARSRDRGFYQPQHF.

The V call is TRBV28, the J call TRBJ2-7. CDR3 length: 16 amino acids. Germline CDR1 is MDHEN and CDR2 is SYDVKM. The CDR3 protein is CASSLRTSHLSYEQYF.